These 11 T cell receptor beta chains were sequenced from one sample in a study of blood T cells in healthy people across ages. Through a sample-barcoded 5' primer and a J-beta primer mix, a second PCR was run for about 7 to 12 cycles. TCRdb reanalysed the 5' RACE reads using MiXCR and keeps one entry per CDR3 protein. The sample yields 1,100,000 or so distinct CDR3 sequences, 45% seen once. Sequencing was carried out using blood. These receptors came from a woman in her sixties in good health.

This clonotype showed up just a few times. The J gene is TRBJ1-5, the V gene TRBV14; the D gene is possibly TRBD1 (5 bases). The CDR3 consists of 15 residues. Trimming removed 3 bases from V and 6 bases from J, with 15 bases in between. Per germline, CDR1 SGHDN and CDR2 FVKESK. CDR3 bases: TGTGCCAGCAGCCACGGCCAGGGCGCGGGTCAGCCCCAGCATTTT. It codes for CASSHGQGAGQPQHF.

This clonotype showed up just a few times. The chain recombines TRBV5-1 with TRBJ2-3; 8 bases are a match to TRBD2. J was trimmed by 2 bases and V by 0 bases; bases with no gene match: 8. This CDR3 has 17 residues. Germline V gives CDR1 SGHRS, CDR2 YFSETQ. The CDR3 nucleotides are TGCGCCAGCAGCTTGGCCATCGCGGGAGGAGCCACAGATACGCAGTATTTT. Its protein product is CASSLAIAGGATDTQYF.

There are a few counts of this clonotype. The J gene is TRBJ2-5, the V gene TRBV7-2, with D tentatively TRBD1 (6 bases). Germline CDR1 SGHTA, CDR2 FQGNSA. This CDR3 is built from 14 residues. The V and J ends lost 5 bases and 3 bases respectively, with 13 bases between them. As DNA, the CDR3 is TGTGCCAGCAGCCATGGTGGACAGAAAGAGACCCAGTACTTC. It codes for CASSHGGQKETQYF.

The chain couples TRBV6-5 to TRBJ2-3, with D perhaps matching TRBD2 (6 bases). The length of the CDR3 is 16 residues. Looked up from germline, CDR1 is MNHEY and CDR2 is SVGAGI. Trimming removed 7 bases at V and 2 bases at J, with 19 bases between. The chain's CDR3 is CASTDNLGLLTDTQYF. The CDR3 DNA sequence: TGTGCCAGCACCGACAACCTGGGACTTCTCACAGATACGCAGTATTTT.

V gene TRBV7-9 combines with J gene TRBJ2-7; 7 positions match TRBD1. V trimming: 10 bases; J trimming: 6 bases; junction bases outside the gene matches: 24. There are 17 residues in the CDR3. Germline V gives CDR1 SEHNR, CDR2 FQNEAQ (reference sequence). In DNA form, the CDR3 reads TGTGCCACCGTGTCGCCCGGCCGGGAACAGGGGAATAGCGAGCAGTACTTC. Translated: CATVSPGREQGNSEQYF.

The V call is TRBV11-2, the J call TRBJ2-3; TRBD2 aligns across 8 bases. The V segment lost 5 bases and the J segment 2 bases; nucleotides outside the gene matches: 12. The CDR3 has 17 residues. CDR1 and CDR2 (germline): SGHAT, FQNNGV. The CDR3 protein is CASSLSRTSTYTDTQYF. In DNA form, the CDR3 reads TGTGCCAGCAGCCTATCCCGGACTAGCACTTACACAGATACGCAGTATTTT.

For the CDR3, the DNA is TGTGCCAGCAGCCGACAGACAGGGGGCGGCAATCAGCCCCAGCATTTT. This gives the protein CASSRQTGGGNQPQHF. The chain couples TRBV2 to TRBJ1-5, with TRBD1 matching over 10 bases. This CDR3 has 16 residues. With 6 bases clipped from V and 2 bases from J, the junction kept 7 bases outside the gene matches. CDR1 and CDR2 from the germline V gene are SNHLY and FYNNEI.

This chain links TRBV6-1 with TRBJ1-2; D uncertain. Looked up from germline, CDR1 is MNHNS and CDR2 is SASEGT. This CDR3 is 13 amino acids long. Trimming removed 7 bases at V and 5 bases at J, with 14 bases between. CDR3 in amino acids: CASKGGSAYGYTF. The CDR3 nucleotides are TGTGCCAGCAAGGGAGGTTCGGCGTATGGCTACACCTTC.

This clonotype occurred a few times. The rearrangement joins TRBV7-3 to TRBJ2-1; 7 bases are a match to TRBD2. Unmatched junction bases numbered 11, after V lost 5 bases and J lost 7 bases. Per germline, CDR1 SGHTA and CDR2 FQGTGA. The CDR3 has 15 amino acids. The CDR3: CASSQNGGSLNEQFF. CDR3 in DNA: TGTGCCAGCAGCCAGAATGGCGGGAGCCTTAATGAGCAGTTCTTC.

The CDR3 DNA is TGTGCCAGCACCGCATCGATAATAGACTCCTACAATGAGCAGTACTTC. This codes for CASTASIIDSYNEQYF. The V gene is TRBV27, the J gene TRBJ2-1; D is undetermined. The DNA matches TRBJ2-7 better at its end, which makes the J call doubtful. CDR3 size: 16 residues. Germline V gene data show CDR1 as MNHEY and CDR2 as SMNVEV (reference sequence).

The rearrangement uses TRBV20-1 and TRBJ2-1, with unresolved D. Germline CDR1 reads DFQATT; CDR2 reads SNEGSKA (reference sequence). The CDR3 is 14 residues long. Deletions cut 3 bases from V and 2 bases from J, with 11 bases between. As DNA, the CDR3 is TGCAGTGCTAGTGGCGCGTGGGCCTACAATGAGCAGTTCTTC. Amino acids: CSASGAWAYNEQFF.